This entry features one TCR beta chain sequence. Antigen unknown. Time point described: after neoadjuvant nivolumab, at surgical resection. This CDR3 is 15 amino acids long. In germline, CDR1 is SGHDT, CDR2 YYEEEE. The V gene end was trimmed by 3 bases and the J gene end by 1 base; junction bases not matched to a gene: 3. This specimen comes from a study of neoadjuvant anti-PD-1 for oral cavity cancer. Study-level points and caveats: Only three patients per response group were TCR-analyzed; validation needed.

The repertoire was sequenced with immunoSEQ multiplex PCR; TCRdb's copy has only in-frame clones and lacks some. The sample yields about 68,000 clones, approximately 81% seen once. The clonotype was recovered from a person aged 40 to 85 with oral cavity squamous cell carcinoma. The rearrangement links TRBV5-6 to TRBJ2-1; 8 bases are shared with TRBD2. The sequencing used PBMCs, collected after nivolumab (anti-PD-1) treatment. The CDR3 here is CASSSVAGSYNEQFF. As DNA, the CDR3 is TGTGCCAGCAGCTCCGTAGCGGGATCCTACAATGAGCAGTTCTTC.